This T cell receptor beta chain appears in the sequencing data of a study of CD8 T cells in ankylosing spondylitis. General study points: The study looked at matched synovial fluid samples from ankylosing spondylitis patients. Disease-linked clones were reported to be significantly enriched there. Past research had described some motif variants in reactive arthritis synovial fluid and blood. It appeared that ankylosing spondylitis blood was characterized by a TCR beta motif of several highly homologous variants.

Libraries of TCR beta came from quantitative 5'-RACE with molecular barcodes. TCRdb recomputed calls from the 5' RACE reads with MiXCR, one row per CDR3 protein. Here the sample spans 240,000 or so distinct CDR3 sequences, around 10% being singletons. This clonotype was counted at least ten times. As yet, its antigen is unknown. The ends lost 4 bases at V and 0 bases at J; junction bases unmatched: 5. The length of the CDR3 is 15 residues. The germline CDR1 and CDR2 sequences are SGHRS and YFSETQ. This TCR derives from a male donor with ankylosing spondylitis or in good health (not recorded which). The chain has TRBV5-1 and TRBJ2-3; 7 positions match TRBD1. Sequenced sample: blood, either unsorted or a sorted T cell fraction (not recorded which). The CDR3 region has the DNA TGCGCCAGCAGCCCTCGGACAGGAAGCACAGATACGCAGTATTTT. It is translated as CASSPRTGSTDTQYF.